This is a list of T cell receptor beta chains from one sample in a study of prognosis after radiotherapy for stage I lung cancer. One entry per CDR3 protein, called by TCRdb with MiXCR from the multiplex PCR reads. The sample has about 16,000 distinct CDR3 sequences, less than 35% seen once. The sequencing here drew on PBMCs, taken before or after stereotactic body radiation therapy (not recorded which). The origin of the receptors is a donor over 45 with non-small cell lung cancer. Each CDR3 is given with its conserved first and last residue. The D gene is left open where the match is weak. Rows give clone size only sometimes, using once, few, many, or a class for an expanded clone.

CDR3nt: TGTGCCAGCAGTGAAGAAGAAGGACTATCCTACGAGCAGTACTTC
CDR3aa: CASSEEEGLSYEQYF
v_gene: TRBV6-1
j_gene: TRBJ2-7
d_gene: NA
abundance: many

CDR3nt: TGTGCCAGCTTGTGGGGTAGCAATCAGCCCCAGCATTTT
CDR3aa: CASLWGSNQPQHF
v_gene: TRBV28
j_gene: TRBJ1-5
d_gene: NA
abundance: many

CDR3nt: TGTGCCAGCTCTGCGGGAGGGAAGGATAATGAGCAGTTCTTC
CDR3aa: CASSAGGKDNEQFF
v_gene: TRBV2
j_gene: TRBJ2-1
d_gene: TRBD2
abundance: many

CDR3nt: TGTGCCAGCAGTGTTTCAGGGCAGTATCAGCCCCAGCATTTT
CDR3aa: CASSVSGQYQPQHF
v_gene: TRBV2
j_gene: TRBJ1-5
d_gene: NA
abundance: many

CDR3nt: TGTGCCAGCAGTGAAAGCTGGAATGAGCAGTTCTTC
CDR3aa: CASSESWNEQFF
v_gene: TRBV2
j_gene: TRBJ2-1
d_gene: NA
abundance: medium-sized

CDR3nt: TGTGCCAGCAGCCCGACTAGCTCCCACGAGCAGTACTTC
CDR3aa: CASSPTSSHEQYF
v_gene: TRBV14
j_gene: TRBJ2-7
d_gene: TRBD2
abundance: many

CDR3nt: TGTGCCAGCAGCTTGCAGGCAGGGGCGAACACCATATATTTT
CDR3aa: CASSLQAGANTIYF
v_gene: TRBV7-2
j_gene: TRBJ1-3
d_gene: NA
abundance: NA

CDR3nt: TGTGCCAGCAGCTCAGGTCAGGAGTCAGATACGCAGTATTTT
CDR3aa: CASSSGQESDTQYF
v_gene: TRBV13
j_gene: TRBJ2-3
d_gene: NA
abundance: many

CDR3nt: TGTGCCAGCAGCTACGAGGGGATGAACACTGAAGCTTTCTTT
CDR3aa: CASSYEGMNTEAFF
v_gene: TRBV7-2
j_gene: TRBJ1-1
d_gene: NA
abundance: many

CDR3nt: TGCAGTGCTAAGAGAGGGTCCGATGGCTACACCTTC
CDR3aa: CSAKRGSDGYTF
v_gene: TRBV20-1
j_gene: TRBJ1-2
d_gene: NA
abundance: medium-sized

CDR3nt: TGTGCCAGCAGCTTGCGCACTAGCGGTCCCTTCTACGAGCAGTACTTC
CDR3aa: CASSLRTSGPFYEQYF
v_gene: TRBV5-5
j_gene: TRBJ2-7
d_gene: TRBD2
abundance: many

CDR3nt: TGTGCCAGCAGTGCTCTAGGCTATGGCTACACCTTC
CDR3aa: CASSALGYGYTF
v_gene: TRBV6-1
j_gene: TRBJ1-2
d_gene: NA
abundance: many

CDR3nt: TGTGCCAGCGGGAGGAGTACAGTGTCAGAGTTGGCTTTCTTT
CDR3aa: CASGRSTVSELAFF
v_gene: TRBV6-1
j_gene: TRBJ1-1
d_gene: NA
abundance: many

CDR3nt: TGTGCCAGCAGCCATACCGGGACTAGAGGAATTTATGGGCAGTACTTC
CDR3aa: CASSHTGTRGIYGQYF
v_gene: TRBV6-1
j_gene: TRBJ2-7
d_gene: TRBD2
abundance: NA

CDR3nt: TGCAGTGCTAGAGATCAAGTCGGGATCGTCTACGAGCAGTACTTC
CDR3aa: CSARDQVGIVYEQYF
v_gene: TRBV20-1
j_gene: TRBJ2-7
d_gene: NA
abundance: NA

CDR3nt: TGTGCCAGCAACGAGCAGGGTTTTTCACCCCTCCACTTT
CDR3aa: CASNEQGFSPLHF
v_gene: TRBV9
j_gene: TRBJ1-6
d_gene: NA
abundance: many

CDR3nt: TGTGCCAGCAGGGGGACAGGGGGTTCTACAGATACGCAGTATTTT
CDR3aa: CASRGTGGSTDTQYF
v_gene: TRBV28
j_gene: TRBJ2-3
d_gene: TRBD1
abundance: many

CDR3nt: TGCAGTGCTAGACCCACCAGCAATCAGCCCCAGCATTTT
CDR3aa: CSARPTSNQPQHF
v_gene: TRBV20-1
j_gene: TRBJ1-5
d_gene: NA
abundance: many

CDR3nt: TGTGCCAGCAGACAAGTGACAGGGGACACATATACGCAGTATTTT
CDR3aa: CASRQVTGDTYTQYF
v_gene: TRBV6-4
j_gene: TRBJ2-3
d_gene: TRBD1
abundance: NA

CDR3nt: TGTGCCAGCAGCCAAGAGGTCGGAACCTACAATGAGCAGTTCTTC
CDR3aa: CASSQEVGTYNEQFF
v_gene: TRBV4-2
j_gene: TRBJ2-1
d_gene: NA
abundance: many

CDR3nt: TGTGCCAGCAGCGCTTCCGGACAGCAAGAGACCCAGTACTTC
CDR3aa: CASSASGQQETQYF
v_gene: TRBV9
j_gene: TRBJ2-5
d_gene: NA
abundance: many

CDR3nt: TGTACCAGCGGGATCGAGACAGTACAAGAGACCCAGTACTTC
CDR3aa: CTSGIETVQETQYF
v_gene: TRBV7-9
j_gene: TRBJ2-5
d_gene: TRBD2
abundance: NA

CDR3nt: TGTGCCAGCAGCCAAGCCGTCCATCAGGCTAGCGGGAAGAATGAGCAGTTCTTC
CDR3aa: CASSQAVHQASGKNEQFF
v_gene: TRBV3-1
j_gene: TRBJ2-1
d_gene: TRBD2
abundance: many

CDR3nt: TGTGCCAGCAGCTTAGGGGGAGGAGGGGAGCTTTTATCATACGAGCAGTACTTC
CDR3aa: CASSLGGGGELLSYEQYF
v_gene: TRBV11-2
j_gene: TRBJ2-7
d_gene: NA
abundance: NA

CDR3nt: TGCGCCAGCAGCCTAGACAGCTACTCCTACGAGCAGTACTTC
CDR3aa: CASSLDSYSYEQYF
v_gene: TRBV4-1
j_gene: TRBJ2-7
d_gene: NA
abundance: many

CDR3nt: TGCAGTGCTAGGGCTACTAGCGGCGAGCAGTACTTC
CDR3aa: CSARATSGEQYF
v_gene: TRBV20-1
j_gene: TRBJ2-7
d_gene: TRBD2
abundance: medium-sized

CDR3nt: TGTGCCAGCAGCGCCCTTGTTGGGAACACAGATAGACAGTATTTT
CDR3aa: CASSALVGNTDRQYF
v_gene: TRBV6-1
j_gene: TRBJ2-3
d_gene: NA
abundance: NA

CDR3nt: TGTGCCAGCAGCTTGGACGGGGGAGGCTCCTACGAGCAGTACTTC
CDR3aa: CASSLDGGGSYEQYF
v_gene: TRBV5-4
j_gene: TRBJ2-7
d_gene: NA
abundance: many

CDR3nt: TGTGCCAGCGGGACTAACGCGAACACCGGGGAGCTGTTTTTT
CDR3aa: CASGTNANTGELFF
v_gene: TRBV28
j_gene: TRBJ2-2
d_gene: TRBD2
abundance: many

CDR3nt: TGTGCCAGCAGTTTAAGCGGGAGGGATAGGGAGAACCAGTACTTC
CDR3aa: CASSLSGRDRENQYF
v_gene: TRBV12-3/TRBV12-4
j_gene: TRBJ2-5
d_gene: TRBD2
abundance: NA

CDR3nt: TGCGCCAGCAGTGACCCGACCGGGACCAATTACAATGAGCAGTTCTTC
CDR3aa: CASSDPTGTNYNEQFF
v_gene: TRBV10-2
j_gene: TRBJ2-1
d_gene: NA
abundance: many

CDR3nt: TGTGCAAGCAGTGATTGGGGAGCGAACACTGAAGATTTCTTT
CDR3aa: CASSDWGANTEDFF
v_gene: TRBV2
j_gene: TRBJ1-1
d_gene: NA
abundance: NA

CDR3nt: TGTGCCAGCAGCCAAGATGAAGGGGCTGGTGAAAAACTGTTTTTT
CDR3aa: CASSQDEGAGEKLFF
v_gene: TRBV3-1
j_gene: TRBJ1-4
d_gene: NA
abundance: many

CDR3nt: TGCAGTGCTAGAGGGCCTAGCGGGACTTCCCAAGAGACCCAGTACTTC
CDR3aa: CSARGPSGTSQETQYF
v_gene: TRBV20-1
j_gene: TRBJ2-5
d_gene: TRBD2
abundance: medium-sized

CDR3nt: TGTGCCAGCAGTGAAATATATGGCGAGGGCTACGAGCAGTACTTC
CDR3aa: CASSEIYGEGYEQYF
v_gene: TRBV6-1
j_gene: TRBJ2-7
d_gene: NA
abundance: NA

CDR3nt: TGTGCCAGCAGTGGTTTAGCGGGAGTCTCTGAGCAGTTCTTC
CDR3aa: CASSGLAGVSEQFF
v_gene: TRBV2
j_gene: TRBJ2-1
d_gene: TRBD2
abundance: many

CDR3nt: TGTGCCAGCAGGGGACGGACCCAAGAGACCAAGTACTTC
CDR3aa: CASRGRTQETKYF
v_gene: TRBV27
j_gene: TRBJ2-5
d_gene: NA
abundance: NA

CDR3nt: TGTGCCAGCAGTTTATCTCGGGGTGGGCAAACTGAAGCTTTCTTT
CDR3aa: CASSLSRGGQTEAFF
v_gene: TRBV27
j_gene: TRBJ1-1
d_gene: NA
abundance: many

CDR3nt: TGTGCCAGCAGGACAGGGGGGTCTGGTGCCAACGTCCAGACTTTC
CDR3aa: CASRTGGSGANVQTF
v_gene: TRBV6-1
j_gene: TRBJ2-6
d_gene: TRBD1
abundance: NA